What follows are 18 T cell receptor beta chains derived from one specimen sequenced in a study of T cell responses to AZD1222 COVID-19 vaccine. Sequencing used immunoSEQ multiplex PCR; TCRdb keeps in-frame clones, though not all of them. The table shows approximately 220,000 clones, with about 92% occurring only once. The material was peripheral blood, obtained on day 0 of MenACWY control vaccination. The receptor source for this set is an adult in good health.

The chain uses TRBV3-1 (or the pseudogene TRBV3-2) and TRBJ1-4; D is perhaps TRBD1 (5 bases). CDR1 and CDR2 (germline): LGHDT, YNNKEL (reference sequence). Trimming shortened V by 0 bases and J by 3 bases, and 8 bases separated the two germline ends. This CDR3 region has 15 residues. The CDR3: CASSQDTGANEKLFF. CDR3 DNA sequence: TGTGCCAGCAGCCAAGATACGGGGGCTAATGAAAAACTGTTTTTT.

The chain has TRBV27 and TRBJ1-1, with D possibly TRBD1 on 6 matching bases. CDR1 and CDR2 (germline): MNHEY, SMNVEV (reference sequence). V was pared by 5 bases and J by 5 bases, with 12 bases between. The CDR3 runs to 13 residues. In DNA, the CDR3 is TGTGCCAGCAGTGACAGGCGGTTGACTGAAGCTTTCTTT. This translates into CASSDRRLTEAFF.

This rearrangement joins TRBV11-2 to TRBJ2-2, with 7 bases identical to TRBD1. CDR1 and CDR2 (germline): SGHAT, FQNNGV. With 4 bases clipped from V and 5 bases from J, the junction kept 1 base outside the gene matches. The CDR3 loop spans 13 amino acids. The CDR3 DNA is TGTGCCAGCAGCTCCAGGGGGACCGGGGAGCTGTTTTTT. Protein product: CASSSRGTGELFF.

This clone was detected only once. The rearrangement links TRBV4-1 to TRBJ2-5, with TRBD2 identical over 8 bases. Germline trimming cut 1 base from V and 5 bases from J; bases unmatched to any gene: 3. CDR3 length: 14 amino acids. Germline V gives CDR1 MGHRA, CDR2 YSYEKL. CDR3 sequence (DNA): TGCGCCAGCAGCCAAGTAGCGGGGAGGGAGACCCAGTACTTC. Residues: CASSQVAGRETQYF.

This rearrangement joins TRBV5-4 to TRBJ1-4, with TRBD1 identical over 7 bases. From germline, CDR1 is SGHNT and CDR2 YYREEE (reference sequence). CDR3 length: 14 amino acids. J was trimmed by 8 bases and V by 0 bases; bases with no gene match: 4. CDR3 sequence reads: CASSLEGAGEKLFF. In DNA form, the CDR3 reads TGTGCCAGCAGCTTGGAGGGGGCAGGCGAAAAACTGTTTTTT.

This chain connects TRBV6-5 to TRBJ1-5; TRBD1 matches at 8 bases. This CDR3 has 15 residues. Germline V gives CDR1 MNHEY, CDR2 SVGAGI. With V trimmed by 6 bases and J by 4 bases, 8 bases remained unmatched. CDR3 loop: CASSPRGTGNQPQHF. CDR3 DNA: TGTGCCAGCAGCCCCCGGGGGACAGGTAATCAGCCCCAGCATTTT.

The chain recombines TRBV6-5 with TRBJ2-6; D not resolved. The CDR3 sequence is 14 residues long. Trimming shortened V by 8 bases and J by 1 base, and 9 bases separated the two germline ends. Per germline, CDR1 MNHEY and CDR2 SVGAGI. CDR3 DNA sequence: TGTGCCAGCCAGGAGCATTCTGGGGCCAACGTCCTGACTTTC. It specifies CASQEHSGANVLTF.

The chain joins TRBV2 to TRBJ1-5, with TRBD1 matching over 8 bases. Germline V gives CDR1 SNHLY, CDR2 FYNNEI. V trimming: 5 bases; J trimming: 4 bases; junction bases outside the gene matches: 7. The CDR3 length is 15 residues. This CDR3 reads CASSRTGLGNQPQHF. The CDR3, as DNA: TGTGCCAGCAGTCGGACAGGGTTAGGTAATCAGCCCCAGCATTTT.

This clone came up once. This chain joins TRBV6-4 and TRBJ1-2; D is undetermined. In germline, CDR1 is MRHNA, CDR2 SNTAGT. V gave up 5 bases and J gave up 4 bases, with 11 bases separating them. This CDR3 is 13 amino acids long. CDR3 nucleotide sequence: TGTGCCAGCAGTCCGGGTTTTCCCTATGGCTACACCTTC. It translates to CASSPGFPYGYTF.

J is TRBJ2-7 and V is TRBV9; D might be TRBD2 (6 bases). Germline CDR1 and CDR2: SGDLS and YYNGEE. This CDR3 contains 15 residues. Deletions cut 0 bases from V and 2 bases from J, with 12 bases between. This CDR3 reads CASSVAPGSTYEQYF. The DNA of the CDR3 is TGTGCCAGCAGCGTAGCTCCCGGGAGCACCTACGAGCAGTACTTC.

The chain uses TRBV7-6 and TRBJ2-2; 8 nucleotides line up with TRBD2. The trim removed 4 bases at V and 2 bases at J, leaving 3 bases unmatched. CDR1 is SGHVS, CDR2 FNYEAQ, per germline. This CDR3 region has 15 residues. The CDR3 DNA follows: TGTGCCAGCAGCTCCGGGGGGGCCAACACCGGGGAGCTGTTTTTT. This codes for CASSSGGANTGELFF.

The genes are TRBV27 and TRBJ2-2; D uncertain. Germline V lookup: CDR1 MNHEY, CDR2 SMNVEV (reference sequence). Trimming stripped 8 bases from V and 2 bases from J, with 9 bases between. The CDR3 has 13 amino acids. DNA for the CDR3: TGTGCCAGCCAACGGTTAAACACCGGGGAGCTGTTTTTT. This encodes CASQRLNTGELFF.

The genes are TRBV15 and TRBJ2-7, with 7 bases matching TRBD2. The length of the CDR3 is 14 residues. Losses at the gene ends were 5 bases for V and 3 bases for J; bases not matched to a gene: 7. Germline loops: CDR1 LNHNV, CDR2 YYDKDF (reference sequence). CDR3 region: CATSRGGRDYEQYF. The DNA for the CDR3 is TGTGCCACCAGCCGCGGCGGGAGAGACTACGAGCAGTACTTC.

The CDR3 spells CASSLTGYTGELFF. The CDR3 bases are TGTGCCAGCAGTTTGACAGGGTACACCGGGGAGCTGTTTTTT. The chain is built from TRBV6-5 and TRBJ2-2, with TRBD1 matching 7 bases. The CDR3 sequence is 14 residues long. Germline loops: CDR1 MNHEY, CDR2 SVGAGI. Trimming cost V 4 bases and J 3 bases; bases outside gene matches: 2.

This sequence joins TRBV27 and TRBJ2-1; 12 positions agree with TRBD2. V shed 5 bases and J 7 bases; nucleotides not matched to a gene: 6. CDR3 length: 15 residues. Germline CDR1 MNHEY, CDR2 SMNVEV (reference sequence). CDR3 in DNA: TGTGCCAGCAGTCAGAGACTAGCGGGGGTAAATGAGCAGTTCTTC. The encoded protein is CASSQRLAGVNEQFF.

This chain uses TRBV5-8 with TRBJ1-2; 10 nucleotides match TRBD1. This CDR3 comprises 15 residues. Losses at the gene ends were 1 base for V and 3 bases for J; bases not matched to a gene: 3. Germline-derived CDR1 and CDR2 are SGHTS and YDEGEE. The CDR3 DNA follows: TGTGCCAGCAGCTTGATCGGGACAGGGGACTATGGCTACACCTTC. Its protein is CASSLIGTGDYGYTF.

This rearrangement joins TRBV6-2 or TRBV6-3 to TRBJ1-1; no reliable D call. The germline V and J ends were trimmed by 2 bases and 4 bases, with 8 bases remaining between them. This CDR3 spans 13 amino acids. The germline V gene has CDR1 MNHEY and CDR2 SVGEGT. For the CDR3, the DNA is TGTGCCAGCAGTTACATCCCCACCACTGAAGCTTTCTTT. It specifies CASSYIPTTEAFF.

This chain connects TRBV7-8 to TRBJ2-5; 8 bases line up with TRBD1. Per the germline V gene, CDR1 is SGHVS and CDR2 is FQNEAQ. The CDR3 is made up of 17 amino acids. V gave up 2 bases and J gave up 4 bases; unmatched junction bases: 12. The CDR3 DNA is TGTGCCAGCAGCTTAACGTTATCCAGGGGGCTTCGAGAGACCCAGTACTTC. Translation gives CASSLTLSRGLRETQYF.